This T cell receptor (beta chain) was recovered during a study of blood T cell repertoires in COVID-19 (dated by TCRdb to the early 2020s). With respect to the entire study: Samples from collaborators originated in the United States, Italy and Spain and spanned both the acute and convalescent phases of COVID-19. The material from the prospective study consisted of cDNA or gDNA derived from T cells, B-cell-depleted T cells, or PBMCs. The dataset comprised deeply sampled blood TCRbeta repertoires from subjects exposed to, actively infected with, or recovered from COVID-19. The repertoires were released in a freely available public database intended as a resource for research on the immune response to SARS-CoV-2. The samples were drawn from two sources: the first 160 participants of the ongoing ImmuneRACE study, and over 1,000 subjects contributed by 6 global collaborators. Sample metadata almost always included a de-identified subject ID, COVID-19 status, age in years and sex. HLA class I and class II types, where available, came from metadata supplied by the sample provider rather than from assay-based typing. The paper's findings and limits, for the study overall: The quantity of clinical and demographic metadata differed by source and by participant and was supplied without curation.

TCRbeta CDR3 regions were amplified from genomic DNA by means of the immunoSEQ Assay, a bias-controlled multiplex PCR. Per the authors' processing: The number of nucleated cells in each sample was estimated by amplification of reference gene primers within the assay. To quantify the absolute abundance of each unique TCRbeta CDR3 rearrangement, sequence reads were collapsed and filtered. Productive Simpson clonality was computed per sample as the square root of Simpson's diversity index over productive rearrangements. TCRdb retrieved this table from immuneACCESS and kept in-frame rearrangements only. Not all clones are present; in checked studies, unresolved V genes account for under half, and no reason is known for the remainder. V, J and clone size reflect that table, while D and trimming were determined from the DNA. The sample table holds 200,000 to 300,000 clones, of which roughly 89% were seen once. The ten top clones hold roughly 10% of the sample.

Regarding this clone: No antigen is known for it. The input lacks base qualities; no much larger clone sits a single base away.

Participants in the prospective study were aged roughly 18 to 100 years, lived in 24 United States geographic areas, and enrolled through a virtual design. To assign participants to cohorts, the prospective study relied on clinical history that participants themselves reported in a screening survey and a study questionnaire. Recovered participants in ImmuneRACE Cohort 3 were defined by two consecutive negative NP/OP PCR tests, clearance by a healthcare professional, or resolution of symptoms. Each participant in the prospective study had whole blood, serum and a nasopharyngeal or oropharyngeal swab collected by mobile phlebotomists. Additional blood draws and questionnaires over an approximately two-month period could optionally be provided by prospective study participants. Before DNA extraction, blood samples from the prospective study were shipped at room temperature or frozen. The CDR3 runs 13 residues from the cysteine to the phenylalanine. Kept here is only the CDR3 DNA, which spans 39 bases and is read in frame from base 1. V is pared back by 7 bases and J by 3 bases, with 12 bases lying between the germline termini. Sequences SNHLY (CDR1) and FYNNEI (CDR2) are obtained from the germline V gene.

The receptor comes from a man in his forties who had recovered from COVID-19. Source material: PBMCs or T cells enriched from blood (not recorded which). Recombination connected TRBV2 to TRBJ2-5, and possibly TRBD2, on 5 matching bases. CDR3 protein: CASIRGEKETQYF. The base sequence is TGTGCCAGCATTCGGGGAGAGAAAGAGACCCAGTACTTC.